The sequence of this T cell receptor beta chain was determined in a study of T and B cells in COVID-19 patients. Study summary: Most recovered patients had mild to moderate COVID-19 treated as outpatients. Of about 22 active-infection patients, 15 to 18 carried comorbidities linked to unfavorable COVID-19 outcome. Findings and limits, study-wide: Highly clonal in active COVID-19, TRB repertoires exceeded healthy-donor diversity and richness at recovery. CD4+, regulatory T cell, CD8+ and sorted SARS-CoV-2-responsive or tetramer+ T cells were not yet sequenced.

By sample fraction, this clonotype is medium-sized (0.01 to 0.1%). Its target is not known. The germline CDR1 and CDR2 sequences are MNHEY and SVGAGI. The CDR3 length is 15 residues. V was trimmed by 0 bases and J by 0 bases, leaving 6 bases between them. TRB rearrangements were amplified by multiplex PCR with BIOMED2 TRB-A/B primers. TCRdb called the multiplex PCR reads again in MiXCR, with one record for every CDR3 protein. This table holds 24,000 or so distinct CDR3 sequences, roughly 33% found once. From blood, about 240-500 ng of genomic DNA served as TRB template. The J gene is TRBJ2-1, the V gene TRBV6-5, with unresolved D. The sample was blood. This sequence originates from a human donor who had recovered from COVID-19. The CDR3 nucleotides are TGTGCCAGCAGTTACTCGGCGAGCTCCTACAATGAGCAGTTCTTC. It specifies CASSYSASSYNEQFF.